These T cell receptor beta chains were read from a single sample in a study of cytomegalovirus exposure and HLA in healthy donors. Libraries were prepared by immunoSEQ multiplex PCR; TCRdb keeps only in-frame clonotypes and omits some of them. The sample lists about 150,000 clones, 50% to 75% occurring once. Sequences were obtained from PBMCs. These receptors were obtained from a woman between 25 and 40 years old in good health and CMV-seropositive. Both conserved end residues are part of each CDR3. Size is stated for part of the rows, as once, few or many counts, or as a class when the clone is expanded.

CDR3aa: CPAEGQGADTQYF; v_gene: TRBV6-1; abundance: few
CDR3aa: CASNPGQGTGELFF; v_gene: TRBV10-2; abundance: .
CDR3aa: CSVELGGSLGTEAFF; v_gene: TRBV29-1; abundance: .
CDR3aa: CASSEIGAWGGYEQYF; v_gene: TRBV6-1; abundance: .
CDR3aa: CAISEPGAKVGYTF; v_gene: TRBV10-3; abundance: once
CDR3aa: CASSFGGSGNTIYF; v_gene: TRBV5-4; abundance: .
CDR3aa: CASSIVSTGSGNTIYF; v_gene: TRBV19; abundance: .
CDR3aa: CASTGQGYGYTF; v_gene: TRBV28; abundance: few
CDR3aa: CASSSTGGSGLGQYF; v_gene: TRBV7-2; abundance: few
CDR3aa: CASSQGGDTQYF; v_gene: TRBV7-6; abundance: .
CDR3aa: CASSDIGSPLHF; v_gene: TRBV5-8; abundance: .
CDR3aa: CASSSGLAGNTGELFF; v_gene: TRBV5-1; abundance: .
CDR3aa: CASRRPSYEQYF; v_gene: TRBV2; abundance: few
CDR3aa: CASSLSSAIEAFF; v_gene: TRBV27; abundance: .
CDR3aa: CASSRTDYGYTF; v_gene: TRBV9; abundance: .
CDR3aa: CASLEGALPYEQYF; v_gene: TRBV2; abundance: .
CDR3aa: CASSVGWSAGSATQYF; v_gene: TRBV6-1; abundance: once
CDR3aa: CASSIGGSYEQYF; v_gene: TRBV19; abundance: .
CDR3aa: CASSASGYQETQYF; v_gene: TRBV2; abundance: .
CDR3aa: CASSLGTGPEAFF; v_gene: TRBV7-2; abundance: .
CDR3aa: CASEAANYGYTF; v_gene: TRBV28; abundance: .
CDR3aa: CAISGGEGETQYF; v_gene: TRBV10-3; abundance: .
CDR3aa: CASSYVGVSYEQYF; v_gene: TRBV7-9; abundance: .
CDR3aa: CASTPRPTNYNEQFF; v_gene: TRBV5-1; abundance: .
CDR3aa: CSGGKTAGQGKPPLHF; v_gene: TRBV29-1; abundance: .
CDR3aa: CASSPPGQGNEKLFF; v_gene: TRBV18; abundance: .
CDR3aa: CASSRQGQNTEAFF; v_gene: TRBV5-1; abundance: few
CDR3aa: CASSSPGQGLEPQHF; v_gene: TRBV7-9; abundance: .
CDR3aa: CASSLGGQVGNTIYF; v_gene: TRBV5-1; abundance: .
CDR3aa: CASVEGNEQFF; v_gene: TRBV12-5; abundance: .
CDR3aa: CASSSQGAHRYGYTF; v_gene: TRBV21-1; abundance: few
CDR3aa: CASSSTSGRVGRTDTQYF; v_gene: TRBV5-6; abundance: .
CDR3aa: CASSLGSNNSPLHF; v_gene: TRBV5-1; abundance: .
CDR3aa: CASSFGGAGDTQYF; v_gene: TRBV27; abundance: few
CDR3aa: CASSRIGASGTNTGELFF; v_gene: TRBV2; abundance: .
CDR3aa: CASSITLAGSDTQYF; v_gene: TRBV5-6; abundance: few
CDR3aa: CASSEDAGAGTDTQYF; v_gene: TRBV2; abundance: .
CDR3aa: CASSENWGGAGQPQHF; v_gene: TRBV6-1; abundance: .
CDR3aa: CASIRTSGNTIYF; v_gene: TRBV6-1; abundance: .
CDR3aa: CARGAGGLYEQYF; v_gene: TRBV21-1; abundance: .
CDR3aa: CASSLADRELYGYTF; v_gene: TRBV7-8; abundance: .
CDR3aa: CSVEAARTGLNEAFF; v_gene: TRBV29-1; abundance: .
CDR3aa: CASSYSAEPLLEQYF; v_gene: TRBV27; abundance: .